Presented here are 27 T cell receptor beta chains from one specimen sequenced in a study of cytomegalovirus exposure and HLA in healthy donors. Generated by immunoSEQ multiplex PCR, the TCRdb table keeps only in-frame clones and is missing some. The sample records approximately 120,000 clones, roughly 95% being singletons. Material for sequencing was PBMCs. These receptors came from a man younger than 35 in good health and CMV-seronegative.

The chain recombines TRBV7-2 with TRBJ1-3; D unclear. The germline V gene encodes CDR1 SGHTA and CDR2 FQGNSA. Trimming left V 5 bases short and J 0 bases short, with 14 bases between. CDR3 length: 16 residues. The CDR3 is CASSLTHTTSGNTIYF. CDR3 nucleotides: TGTGCCAGCAGCCTTACTCATACTACCTCTGGAAACACCATATATTTT.

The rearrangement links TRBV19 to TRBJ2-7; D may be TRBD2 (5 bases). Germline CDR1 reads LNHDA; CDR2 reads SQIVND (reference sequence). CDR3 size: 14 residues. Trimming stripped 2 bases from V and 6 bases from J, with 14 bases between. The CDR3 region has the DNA TGTGCCAGTAGTATACTGGACTTAGACTCCGAGCAGTACTTC. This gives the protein CASSILDLDSEQYF.

The CDR3: CASSTRGGPGLAGELLKTYEQYF. The CDR3 DNA reads as TGTGCCAGCAGCACCCGGGGAGGACCGGGACTAGCGGGAGAGTTACTAAAGACCTACGAGCAGTACTTC. V usage is TRBV21-1 and J usage is TRBJ2-7; whether TRBD2, the table's D call, matches the DNA was not checked. TRBV21-1 is assigned pseudogene status. This CDR3 has 23 residues.

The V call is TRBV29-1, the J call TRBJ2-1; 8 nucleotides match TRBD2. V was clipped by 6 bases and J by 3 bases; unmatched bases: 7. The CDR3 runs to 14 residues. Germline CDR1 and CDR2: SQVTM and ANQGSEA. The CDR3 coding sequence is TGCAGCGTCACCACCGGGAGGGTCTACAATGAGCAGTTCTTC. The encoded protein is CSVTTGRVYNEQFF.

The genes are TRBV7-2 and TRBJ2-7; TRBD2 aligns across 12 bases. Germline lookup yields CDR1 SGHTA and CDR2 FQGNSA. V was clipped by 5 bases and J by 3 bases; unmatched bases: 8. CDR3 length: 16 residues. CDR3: CASSPWTSGNLYEQYF. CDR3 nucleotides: TGTGCCAGCAGCCCCTGGACTAGCGGGAACCTCTACGAGCAGTACTTC.

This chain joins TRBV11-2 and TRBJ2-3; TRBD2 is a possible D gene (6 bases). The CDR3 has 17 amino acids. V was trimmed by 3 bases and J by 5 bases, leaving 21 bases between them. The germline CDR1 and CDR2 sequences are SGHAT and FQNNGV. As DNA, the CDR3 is TGTGCCAGCAGCTTTTCAGGGTCGCGGGGTCCCCTAGATACGCAGTATTTT. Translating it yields CASSFSGSRGPLDTQYF.

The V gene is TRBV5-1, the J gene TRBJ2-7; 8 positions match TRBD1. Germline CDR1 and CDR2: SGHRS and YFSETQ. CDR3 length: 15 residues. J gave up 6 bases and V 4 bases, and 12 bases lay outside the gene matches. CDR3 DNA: TGCGCCAGCAGCGCCCGGGGTCAGGGGGCGGGCGAGCAGTACTTC. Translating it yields CASSARGQGAGEQYF.

Written as DNA, the CDR3 is TGTGCCAGCAGCGTAGGCGTCGATGAGCAGTTCTTC. It yields the protein CASSVGVDEQFF. The rearrangement links TRBV9 to TRBJ2-1; D is undetermined. V lost 0 bases to trimming and J lost 8 bases, with 6 bases between them. The length of the CDR3 is 12 residues. Germline loops: CDR1 SGDLS, CDR2 YYNGEE.

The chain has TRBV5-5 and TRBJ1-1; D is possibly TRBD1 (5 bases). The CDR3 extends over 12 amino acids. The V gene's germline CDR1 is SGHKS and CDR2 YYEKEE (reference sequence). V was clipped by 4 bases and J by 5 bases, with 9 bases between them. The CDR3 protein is CASSGGATEAFF. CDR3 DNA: TGTGCCAGCAGCGGAGGGGCAACTGAAGCTTTCTTT.

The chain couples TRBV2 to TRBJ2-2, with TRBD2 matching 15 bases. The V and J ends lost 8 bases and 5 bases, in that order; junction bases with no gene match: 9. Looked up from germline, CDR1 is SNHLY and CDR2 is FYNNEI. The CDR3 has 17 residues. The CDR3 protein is CASDGGLAGGTTGELFF. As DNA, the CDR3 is TGTGCCAGCGACGGGGGACTAGCGGGAGGTACAACCGGGGAGCTGTTTTTT.

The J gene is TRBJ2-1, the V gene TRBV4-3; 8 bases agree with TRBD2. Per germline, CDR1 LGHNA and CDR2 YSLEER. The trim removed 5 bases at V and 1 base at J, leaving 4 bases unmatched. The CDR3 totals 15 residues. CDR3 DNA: TGCGCCAGCAGCAAGGGGACTAGTTCCTACAATGAGCAGTTCTTC. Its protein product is CASSKGTSSYNEQFF.

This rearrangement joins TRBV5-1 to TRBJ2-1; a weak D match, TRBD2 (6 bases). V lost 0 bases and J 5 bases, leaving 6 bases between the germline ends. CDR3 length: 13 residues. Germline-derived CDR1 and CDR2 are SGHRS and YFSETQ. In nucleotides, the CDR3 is TGCGCCAGCAGCTTGGGACTAGACAATGAGCAGTTCTTC. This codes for CASSLGLDNEQFF.

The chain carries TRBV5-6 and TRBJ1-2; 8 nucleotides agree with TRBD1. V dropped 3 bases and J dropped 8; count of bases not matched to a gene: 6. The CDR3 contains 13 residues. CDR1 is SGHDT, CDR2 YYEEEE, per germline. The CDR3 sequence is CASSWTGLGGYTF. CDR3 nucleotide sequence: TGTGCCAGCAGCTGGACAGGGTTGGGAGGCTACACCTTC.

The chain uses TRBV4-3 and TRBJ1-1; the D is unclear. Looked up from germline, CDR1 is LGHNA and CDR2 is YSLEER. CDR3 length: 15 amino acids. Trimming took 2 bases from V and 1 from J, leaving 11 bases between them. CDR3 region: CASSQQSTANTEAFF. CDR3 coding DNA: TGCGCCAGCAGCCAACAATCTACAGCGAACACTGAAGCTTTCTTT.

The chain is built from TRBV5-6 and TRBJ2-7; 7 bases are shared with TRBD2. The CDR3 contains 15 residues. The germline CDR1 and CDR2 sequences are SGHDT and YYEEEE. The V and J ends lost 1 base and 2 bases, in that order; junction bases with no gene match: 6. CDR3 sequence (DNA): TGTGCCAGCAGCTTGCGCGTAGCGGGTGCCTACGAGCAGTACTTC. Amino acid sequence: CASSLRVAGAYEQYF.

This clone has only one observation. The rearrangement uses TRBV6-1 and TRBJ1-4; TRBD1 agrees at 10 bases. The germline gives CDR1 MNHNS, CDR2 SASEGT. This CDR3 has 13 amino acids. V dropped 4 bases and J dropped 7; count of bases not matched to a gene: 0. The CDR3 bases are TGTGCCAGCAGTGGGGACAGGGGTGAAAAACTGTTTTTT. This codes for CASSGDRGEKLFF.

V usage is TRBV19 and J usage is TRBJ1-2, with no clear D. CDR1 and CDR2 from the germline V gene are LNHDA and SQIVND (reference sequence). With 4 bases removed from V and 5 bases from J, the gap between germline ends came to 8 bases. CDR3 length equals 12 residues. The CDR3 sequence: CASSSDGYGYTF. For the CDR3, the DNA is TGTGCCAGTAGTAGCGACGGGTATGGCTACACCTTC.

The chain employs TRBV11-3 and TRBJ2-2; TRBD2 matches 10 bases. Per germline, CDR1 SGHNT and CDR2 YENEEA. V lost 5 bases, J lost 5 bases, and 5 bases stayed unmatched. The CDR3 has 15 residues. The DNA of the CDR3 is TGTGCCAGCAGCCCTAGCGGGAGAGGGACCGGGGAGCTGTTTTTT. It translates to CASSPSGRGTGELFF.

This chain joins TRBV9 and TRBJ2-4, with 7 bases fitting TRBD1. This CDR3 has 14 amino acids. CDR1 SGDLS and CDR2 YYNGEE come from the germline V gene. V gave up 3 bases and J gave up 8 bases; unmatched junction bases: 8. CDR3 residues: CASSADRELDIQYF. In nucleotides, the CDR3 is TGTGCCAGCAGCGCCGACAGGGAACTAGACATTCAGTACTTC.

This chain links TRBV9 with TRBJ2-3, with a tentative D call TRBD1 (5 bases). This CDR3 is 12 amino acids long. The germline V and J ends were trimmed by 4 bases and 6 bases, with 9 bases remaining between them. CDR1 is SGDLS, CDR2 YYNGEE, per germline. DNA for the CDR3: TGTGCCAGCAGCCCTGCAGGGGATACGCAGTATTTT. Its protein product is CASSPAGDTQYF.

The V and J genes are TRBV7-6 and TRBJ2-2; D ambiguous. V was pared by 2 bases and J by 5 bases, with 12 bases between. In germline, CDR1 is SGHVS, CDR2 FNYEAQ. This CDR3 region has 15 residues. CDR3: CASSLKSGTTGELFF. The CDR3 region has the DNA TGTGCCAGCAGCTTAAAGTCGGGTACTACCGGGGAGCTGTTTTTT.

CDR3 nucleotides: TGTGCCAGCAGGCTGGGACAGGGTAGCGAGCAGTACTTC. Residues: CASRLGQGSEQYF. V and J are TRBV6-5 and TRBJ2-7; 9 bases are a match to TRBD1. J lost 6 bases, V lost 6 bases, and 6 bases had no gene match. Germline loops: CDR1 MNHEY, CDR2 SVGAGI. The CDR3 sequence is 13 residues long.

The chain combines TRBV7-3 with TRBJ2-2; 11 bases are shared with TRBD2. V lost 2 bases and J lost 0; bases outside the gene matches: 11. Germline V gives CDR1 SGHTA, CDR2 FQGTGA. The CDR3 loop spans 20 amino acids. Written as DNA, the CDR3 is TGTGCCAGCAGCTTAGCGGCCTTAGCGGGAGGGTTCGCGAACACCGGGGAGCTGTTTTTT. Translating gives CASSLAALAGGFANTGELFF.

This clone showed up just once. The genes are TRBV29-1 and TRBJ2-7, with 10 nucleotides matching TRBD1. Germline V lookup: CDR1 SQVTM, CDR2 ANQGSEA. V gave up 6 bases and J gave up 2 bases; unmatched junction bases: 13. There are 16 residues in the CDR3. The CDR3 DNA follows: TGCAGCGTCCGGGGCCTTGTCGGACAGGGGGCCTACGAGCAGTACTTC. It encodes CSVRGLVGQGAYEQYF.

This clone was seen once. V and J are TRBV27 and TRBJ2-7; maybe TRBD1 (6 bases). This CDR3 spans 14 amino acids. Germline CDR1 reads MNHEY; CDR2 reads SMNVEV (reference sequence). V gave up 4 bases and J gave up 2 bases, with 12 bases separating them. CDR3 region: CASSSRDTTYEQYF. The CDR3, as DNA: TGTGCCAGCAGTTCTCGGGACACGACCTACGAGCAGTACTTC.

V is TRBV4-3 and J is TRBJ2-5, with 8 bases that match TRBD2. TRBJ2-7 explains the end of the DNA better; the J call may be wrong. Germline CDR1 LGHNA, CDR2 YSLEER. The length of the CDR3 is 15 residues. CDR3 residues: CASSQGAGGLGEQYF. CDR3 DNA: TGCGCCAGCAGCCAAGGGGCGGGAGGCCTCGGCGAGCAGTACTTC.

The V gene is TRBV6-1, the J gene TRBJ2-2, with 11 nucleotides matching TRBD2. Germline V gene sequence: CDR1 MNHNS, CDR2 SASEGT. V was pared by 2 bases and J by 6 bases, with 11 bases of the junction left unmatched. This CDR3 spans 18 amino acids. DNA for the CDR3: TGTGCCAGCAGTGAACGTTCTACTAGCGGGAGAATGGCCGGGGAGCTGTTTTTT. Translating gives CASSERSTSGRMAGELFF.